This TCR beta chain was observed in a study of T cell changes during pregnancy in multiple sclerosis. Between the trimmed V and J ends, which lost 5 bases and 5 bases, there was a span of 13 bases. Germline V gene lookup returns CDR1 SQVTM and CDR2 ANQGSEA. CDR3 length equals 13 residues. Profiling relied on immunoSEQ multiplex PCR, and the TCRdb table lists in-frame clones only, not all of them. The sample yields around 63,000 clones, 92% seen once. The clonotype was recovered from a female donor in good health, enrolled as a control in a pregnancy study. The source was peripheral blood, collected in the third trimester of pregnancy. The chain employs TRBV29-1 and TRBJ2-1; tentatively, D is TRBD2 (6 bases). Here the CDR3 reads CSVSQRADNEQFF. In DNA, the CDR3 is TGCAGCGTTTCCCAGCGGGCGGACAATGAGCAGTTCTTC.